One sample yielded the 15 T cell receptor beta chains listed below, sequenced in a study of T-cell reconstitution after alpha-beta-depleted transplantation in children (dated by TCRdb to 2016 to 2017). Library preparation was by PCR. This sample was sequenced with an Illumina HiSeq 2500. TCR library preparation used molecular barcoding, with unique molecular identifiers applied to normalize quantification of the TCRbeta repertoire. Using fastp trimming at Q25 and MiXCR clonotype assembly, TCRdb reanalyzed the public sequencing data and kept in-frame beta chains. Identical CDR3 protein sequences are pooled into one entry, listed with their most common genes and DNA. The sample table holds approximately 800,000 distinct CDR3 sequences, of which less than 20% were seen once. The ten largest clones capture approximately 5% of the sample. According to the study, the label for this sample's treatment or condition signals: allogeneic hematopoietic cell transplantation with graft depleted of TCRalphabeta T cells and CD19 B cells.

The sample consisted of PBMCs, mostly from graft donor cells, taken 360 days after TCRalphabeta/CD19-depleted stem cell transplant. All receptors derive from a male patient younger than 18 who had a stem cell transplant for acute lymphoblastic leukemia, so the T cells may come from the graft donor.

This clonotype showed up just a few times. The rearrangement joins TRBV5-1 to TRBJ2-1; 9 bases are a match to TRBD1. CDR1 and CDR2 (germline): SGHRS, YFSETQ. There are 16 residues in the CDR3. V gave up 0 bases and J gave up 5 bases; unmatched junction bases: 6. This CDR3 is CASSLGGTGLNNEQFF. The CDR3 nucleotides are TGCGCCAGCAGCTTGGGGGGGACAGGGTTAAACAATGAGCAGTTCTTC.

The sample holds a few counts of this clonotype. V gene TRBV20-1 combines with J gene TRBJ1-4; D may be TRBD1 (5 bases). V gave up 3 bases and J gave up 0 bases, with 17 bases separating them. The CDR3 is 17 residues long. CDR1 DFQATT and CDR2 SNEGSKA come from the germline V gene (reference sequence). CDR3 in amino acids: CSARTAGYFATNEKLFF. The CDR3 region has the DNA TGCAGTGCTAGGACAGCGGGATATTTTGCAACTAATGAAAAACTGTTTTTT.

J is TRBJ1-1 and V is TRBV7-9; 10 bases are shared with TRBD1. V dropped 1 base and J dropped 2; count of bases not matched to a gene: 7. Germline V gives CDR1 SEHNR, CDR2 FQNEAQ (reference sequence). The CDR3 extends over 17 amino acids. This CDR3 reads CASSLGDRGFQNTEAFF. CDR3 DNA: TGTGCCAGCAGCTTAGGGGACAGGGGCTTCCAAAACACTGAAGCTTTCTTT.

The gene calls are TRBV14 and TRBJ2-7, with 9 bases that match TRBD1. After removal of 3 bases from V and 0 bases from J, the junction contained 6 bases not matched to a gene. The CDR3 consists of 16 residues. Germline V gene data show CDR1 as SGHDN and CDR2 as FVKESK. CDR3 sequence: CASSHPGQGRSYEQYF. For the CDR3, the DNA is TGTGCCAGCAGCCACCCGGGACAGGGACGCTCCTACGAGCAGTACTTC. The whole variable domain, filled in from reference TRBV14 and TRBJ2-7, reads EAGVTQFPSHSVIEKGQTVTLRCDPISGHDNLYWYRRVMGKEIKFLLHFVKESKQDESGMPNNRFLAERTGGTYSTLKVQPAELEDSGVYFCASSHPGQGRSYEQYFGPGTRLTVT.

A single count supports this clonotype. This sequence joins TRBV12-3 or TRBV12-4 and TRBJ2-5, with TRBD1 matching over 9 bases. The CDR3 runs to 16 residues. V shed 5 bases and J 5 bases; nucleotides not matched to a gene: 12. In nucleotides, the CDR3 is TGTGCCAGCAGTCCCCCCCCGACAGGGGGTGGTGAGACCCAGTACTTC. This codes for CASSPPPTGGGETQYF.

On this clonotype: An end of the junction does not agree with germline; a read error may underlie this. The rearrangement uses TRBV20-1 and TRBJ2-4, with D unresolved. Germline V gene data show CDR1 as DFQATT and CDR2 as SNEGSKA (reference sequence). The CDR3 loop spans 15 amino acids. The CDR3 sequence is CCASGSLLAKNIQYF. CDR3 nucleotides: TGCTGTGCTAGTGGAAGCCTGCTAGCCAAAAACATTCAGTACTTC.

This clonotype was seen more than once but under ten times. V is TRBV7-8 and J is TRBJ2-3, with 8 bases fitting TRBD2. Germline CDR1 SGHVS, CDR2 FQNEAQ. The CDR3 is made up of 16 amino acids. V lost 7 bases and J lost 1; bases outside the gene matches: 10. The CDR3 protein is CASTHGWREGTDTQYF. The CDR3 nucleotides are TGTGCCAGCACCCATGGATGGCGGGAGGGCACAGATACGCAGTATTTT.

In its sample, this clonotype was seen a few times. CDR3 loop: CATSRLNSLSYEQYF. The CDR3 nucleotides read TGTGCCACCAGCAGACTTAACAGCCTCTCCTACGAGCAGTACTTC. The chain joins TRBV15 to TRBJ2-7; unclear D gene. The CDR3 length is 15 residues. Germline V lookup: CDR1 LNHNV, CDR2 YYDKDF (reference sequence). Trimming took 2 bases from V and 0 from J, leaving 11 bases between them.

This clonotype was seen only a few times. The chain is built from TRBV7-3 and TRBJ2-1; 11 bases are a match to TRBD1. The CDR3 runs to 20 residues. The germline CDR1 and CDR2 sequences are SGHTA and FQGTGA. V gave up 1 base and J gave up 1 base; unmatched junction bases: 12. DNA of the CDR3: TGTGCCAGCAGCTTAAGATGGGACAGGGGGACCTTAAGTTCCTACAATGAGCAGTTCTTC. Translation gives CASSLRWDRGTLSSYNEQFF.

The chain has TRBV4-1 and TRBJ2-1; 11 nucleotides agree with TRBD1. CDR1 and CDR2 from the germline V gene are MGHRA and YSYEKL. The CDR3 spans 17 residues. V shed 2 bases and J 6 bases; nucleotides not matched to a gene: 9. Here the CDR3 DNA reads TGCGCCAGCAGCCAACCACTCCGGGGGACAGGGGGCAATGAGCAGTTCTTC. Translation gives CASSQPLRGTGGNEQFF.

This clonotype was seen only once. The rearrangement links TRBV20-1 to TRBJ2-7, with D perhaps TRBD2 (6 bases). Trimming removed 3 bases from V and 4 bases from J, with 13 bases in between. The CDR3 has 13 residues. Germline V gene data show CDR1 as DFQATT and CDR2 as SNEGSKA (reference sequence). CDR3 region: CSARVGSRYEQYF. The CDR3 region has the DNA TGCAGTGCTAGGGTCGGGAGTAGGTACGAGCAGTACTTC.

This clonotype was counted a few times. The rearrangement uses TRBV27 and TRBJ2-7; TRBD1 matches at 9 bases. V trimming: 6 bases; J trimming: 3 bases; junction bases outside the gene matches: 9. Germline loops: CDR1 MNHEY, CDR2 SMNVEV (reference sequence). The CDR3 loop spans 15 amino acids. CDR3 DNA: TGTGCCAGCAGCTTGGGTTCGGACAGGGGCTACGAGCAGTACTTC. Translating gives CASSLGSDRGYEQYF.

The rearrangement joins TRBV7-6 to TRBJ2-5, with TRBD2 matching over 10 bases. In germline, CDR1 is SGHVS, CDR2 FNYEAQ. The CDR3 sequence is 15 residues long. V was pared by 7 bases and J by 4 bases, with 9 bases of the junction left unmatched. CDR3 bases: TGTGCCAGCACAGAAGTAGCGGGAGGCCGAGAGACCCAGTACTTC. It translates to CASTEVAGGRETQYF. The full variable domain, its missing parts supplied by reference TRBV7-6 and TRBJ2-5, is GAGVSQSPRYKVTKRGQDVALRCDPISGHVSLYWYRQALGQGPEFLTYFNYEAQQDKSGLPNDRFSAERPEGSISTLTIQRTEQRDSAMYRCASTEVAGGRETQYFGPGTRLLVL.

This chain links TRBV7-9 with TRBJ2-4; 8 bases map to TRBD2. The CDR3 is made up of 15 amino acids. Germline CDR1 reads SEHNR; CDR2 reads FQNEAQ (reference sequence). V lost 2 bases and J lost 6; bases outside the gene matches: 6. The CDR3 here is CASSLTGTRANIQYF. CDR3 nucleotide sequence: TGTGCCAGCAGCTTAACCGGGACTAGGGCAAACATTCAGTACTTC.

This clonotype has ten or more counts. The DNA for the CDR3 is TGTGCCAGCAGTTTTGATGCTAACGTCCATAATGAGCAGTTCTTC. Translating gives CASSFDANVHNEQFF. The J gene is TRBJ2-1, the V gene TRBV6-5; D gene ambiguous. The CDR3 totals 15 residues. Germline V gene data show CDR1 as MNHEY and CDR2 as SVGAGI. V lost 4 bases, J lost 7 bases, and 17 bases lay in between.